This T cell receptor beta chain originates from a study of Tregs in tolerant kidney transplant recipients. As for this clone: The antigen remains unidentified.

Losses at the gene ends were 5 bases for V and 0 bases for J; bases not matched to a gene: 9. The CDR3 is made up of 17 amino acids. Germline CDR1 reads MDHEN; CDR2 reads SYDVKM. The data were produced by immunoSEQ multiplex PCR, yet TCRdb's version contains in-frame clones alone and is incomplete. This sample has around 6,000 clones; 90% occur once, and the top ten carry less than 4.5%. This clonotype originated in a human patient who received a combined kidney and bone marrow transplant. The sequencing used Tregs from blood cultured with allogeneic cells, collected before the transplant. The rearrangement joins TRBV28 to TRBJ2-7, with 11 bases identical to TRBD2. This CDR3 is CASSKLAGAISSYEQYF. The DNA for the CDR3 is TGTGCCAGCAGTAAACTAGCGGGGGCCATTAGCTCCTACGAGCAGTACTTC.